This T cell receptor beta chain was documented in a study of response to subunit inactivated influenza vaccine. Study-wide results and limits: The authors put forward the suggestion that each seasonal influenza vaccination may bring in only a limited number of new T cells.

This CDR3 spans 11 amino acids. Trimming took 6 bases from V and 2 from J, leaving 8 bases between them. CDR1 is SQVTM and CDR2 is ANQGSEA in the germline V gene. Using its own MiXCR run on the RT-PCR reads, TCRdb lists one record per CDR3 protein. The repertoire has about 610,000 distinct CDR3 sequences, 13% to 15% of them found once; the top ten carry roughly 10%. There are many counts of this clonotype. Its antigen remains unknown. V usage is TRBV29-1 and J usage is TRBJ2-7, with D maybe TRBD2 (5 bases). This TCR came from a man in his fifties or sixties who received an inactivated influenza vaccine. This sample comprised PBMCs from blood, obtained approximately 12 days after vaccination. As DNA, the CDR3 is TGCAGCGTCTCCGGGACCTACGAGCAGTACTTC. As protein: CSVSGTYEQYF.